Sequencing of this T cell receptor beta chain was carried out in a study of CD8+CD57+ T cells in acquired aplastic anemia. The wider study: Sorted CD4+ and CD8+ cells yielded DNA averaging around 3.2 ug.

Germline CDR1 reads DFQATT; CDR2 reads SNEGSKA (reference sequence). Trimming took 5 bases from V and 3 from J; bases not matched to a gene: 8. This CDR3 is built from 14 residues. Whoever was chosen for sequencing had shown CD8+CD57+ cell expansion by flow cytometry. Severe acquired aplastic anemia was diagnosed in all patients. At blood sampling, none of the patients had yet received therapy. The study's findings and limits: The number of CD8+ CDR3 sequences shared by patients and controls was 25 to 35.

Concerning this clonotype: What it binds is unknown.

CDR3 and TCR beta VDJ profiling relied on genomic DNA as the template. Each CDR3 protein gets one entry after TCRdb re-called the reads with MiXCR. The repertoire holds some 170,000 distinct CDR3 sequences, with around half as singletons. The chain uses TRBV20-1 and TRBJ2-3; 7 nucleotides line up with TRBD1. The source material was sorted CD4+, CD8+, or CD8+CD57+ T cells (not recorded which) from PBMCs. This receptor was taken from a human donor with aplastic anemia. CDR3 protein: CSAAVPGQTDTQYF. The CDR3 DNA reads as TGCAGTGCTGCCGTACCGGGACAGACAGATACGCAGTATTTT.